This T cell receptor (beta chain) was identified during a study of regulatory T cells in long-lasting Graves disease. In germline, CDR1 is DFQATT, CDR2 SNEGSKA (reference sequence). The V end lost 6 bases, the J end lost 2 bases, and 8 bases lay between the germline ends. The CDR3 runs to 13 residues. The TCR beta library used iRepertoire HTBI primers with Arm-PCR amplification of CDR3. In TCRdb, the multiplex PCR reads were re-called with MiXCR into one record per CDR3 protein. The repertoire includes more than 450,000 distinct CDR3 sequences, under 20% of them detected once, and more than 10% sits in the top ten. As to time point: newly diagnosed GD, antithyroid drugs for less than 3 months. Extracted RNA from PBMCs served as the source of the TCR library. These data also featured in a second study, about T cells in Graves' hyperthyroidism and ophthalmopathy.

The starting material was peripheral blood mononuclear cells (PBMCs), obtained at new diagnosis, from a patient treated with antithyroid drugs. The V gene is TRBV20-1, the J gene TRBJ1-6; D is ambiguous. This TCR was recovered from a man aged 40-55 years with Graves disease. The CDR3 sequence is CSASETYNSPLHF. For the CDR3, the DNA is TGCAGTGCGTCAGAGACCTATAATTCACCCCTCCACTTT.